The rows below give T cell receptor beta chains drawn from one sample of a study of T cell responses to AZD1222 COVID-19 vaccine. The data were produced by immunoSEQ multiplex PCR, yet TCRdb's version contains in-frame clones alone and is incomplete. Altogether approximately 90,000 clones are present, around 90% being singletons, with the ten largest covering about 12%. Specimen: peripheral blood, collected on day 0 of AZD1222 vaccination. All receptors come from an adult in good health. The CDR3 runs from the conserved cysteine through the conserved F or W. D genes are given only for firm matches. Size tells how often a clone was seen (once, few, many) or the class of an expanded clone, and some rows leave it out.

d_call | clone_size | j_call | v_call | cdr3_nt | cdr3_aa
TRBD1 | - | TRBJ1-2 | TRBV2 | TGTGCCAGCACCGGCAGGACAGGGGAAGGGCACTATGGCTACACCTTC | CASTGRTGEGHYGYTF
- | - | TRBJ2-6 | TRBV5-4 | TGTGCCAGCGGAAAGGGGTATGGGGCCAACGTCCTGACTTTC | CASGKGYGANVLTF
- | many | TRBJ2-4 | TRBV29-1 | TGCAGCGCCAAAGGCAGGGGAAACATTCAGTACTTC | CSAKGRGNIQYF
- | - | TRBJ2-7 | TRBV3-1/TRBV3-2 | TGTGCCAGCAGCCAAGGTCAGGGCGGCGAGCAGTACTTC | CASSQGQGGEQYF
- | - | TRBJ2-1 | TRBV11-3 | TGTGCCAGCAGCGCTCCTGGCTCCTACAATGAGCAGTTCTTC | CASSAPGSYNEQFF
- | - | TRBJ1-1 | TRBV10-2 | TGCGCCAGCAGTGCGGACCGCCGTGAAGCTTTCTTT | CASSADRREAFF
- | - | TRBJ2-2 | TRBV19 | TGTGCCAGTAGTACCGGGCCCCGGGACACCGGGGAGCTGTTTTTT | CASSTGPRDTGELFF
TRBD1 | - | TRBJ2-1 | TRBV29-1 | TGCAGCGTTGGGGGTACGGACAGGGTAGGCTACAATGAGCAGTTCTTC | CSVGGTDRVGYNEQFF
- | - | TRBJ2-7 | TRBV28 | TGTGCCAGCACCCAAGTCGGACAGACTTACGAGCAGTACTTC | CASTQVGQTYEQYF
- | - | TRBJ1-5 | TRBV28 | TGTGCCAGCAGTTTATCTTGGGGTAGCAATCAGCCCCAGCATTTT | CASSLSWGSNQPQHF
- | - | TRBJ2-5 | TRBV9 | TGTGCCAGCAGCGTAGTCCCTGACCGAAAAGAGACCCAGTACTTC | CASSVVPDRKETQYF
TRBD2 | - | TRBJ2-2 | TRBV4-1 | TGCGCCAGCAGCCAAGAGGGAGGGAGGAGCGGTTTAGACACCGGGGAGCTGTTTTTT | CASSQEGGRSGLDTGELFF
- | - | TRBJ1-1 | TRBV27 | TGTGCCAGCAGTTTTGTGGGGGGCCAAAGGAAGGCTTTCTTT | CASSFVGGQRKAFF
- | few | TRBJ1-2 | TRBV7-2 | TGTGCCAGCAGCTTGCTTACAGGGAGCTCTGGCTACACCTTC | CASSLLTGSSGYTF
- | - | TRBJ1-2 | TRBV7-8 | TGTGCCAGCAGCTTAATCGACGCTGCTAACTATGGCTACACCTTC | CASSLIDAANYGYTF
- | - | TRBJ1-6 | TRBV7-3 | TGTGCCAGCAGCTTAACCCGCAGGGGTGATTCACCCCTCCACTTT | CASSLTRRGDSPLHF
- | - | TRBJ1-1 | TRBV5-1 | TGCGCCAGCAGCTTGGCCGGGGCCCTGAACACTGAAGCTTTCTTT | CASSLAGALNTEAFF
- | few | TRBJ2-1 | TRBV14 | TGTGCCAGCAGCCAAGGGAGTCTGCGAGGATCCAATGAGCAGTTCTTC | CASSQGSLRGSNEQFF
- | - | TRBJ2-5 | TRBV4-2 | TGTGCCAGCAGCCTTGGGGCAGCGAAAGAGACCCAGTACTTC | CASSLGAAKETQYF
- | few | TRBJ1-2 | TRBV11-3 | TGTGCCAGCAGCTTAGATCAGGGTGGCTACACCTTC | CASSLDQGGYTF
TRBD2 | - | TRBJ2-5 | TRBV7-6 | TGTGCCAGCAGCTTAAGCGTGGCTAGCGGGGGGATGGAGGCCCAGTACTTC | CASSLSVASGGMEAQYF
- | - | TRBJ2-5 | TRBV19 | TGTGCCAGTAGTACAGGGCGTCAAGAGACCCAGTACTTC | CASSTGRQETQYF
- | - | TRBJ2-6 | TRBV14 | TGTGCCAGCAAAAACTCTGGGGCCAACGTCCTGACTTTC | CASKNSGANVLTF
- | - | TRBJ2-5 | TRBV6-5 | TGTGCCAGCAGTAGATCGGGGGGCGATGAGACCCAGTACTTC | CASSRSGGDETQYF
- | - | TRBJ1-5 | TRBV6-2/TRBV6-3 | TGTGCCAGCAGTTATTGGGCCCGGCCCCAGCATTTT | CASSYWARPQHF
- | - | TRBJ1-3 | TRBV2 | TGTGCCAGCGGGGACCGCCATCCTCAGGGAAGGACCATATATTTT | CASGDRHPQGRTIYF
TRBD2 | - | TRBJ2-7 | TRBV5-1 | TGCGCCAGCAGCTTAGGACTAGCGGGGAGCTACGAGCAGTACTTC | CASSLGLAGSYEQYF
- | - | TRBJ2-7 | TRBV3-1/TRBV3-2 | TGTGCCAGCAGCCAAGACTTCAGGGGCCTCTCCTACGAGCAGTACTTC | CASSQDFRGLSYEQYF
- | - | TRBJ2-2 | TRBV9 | TGTGCCAGCAGCGCCGCCAGGGTGCGGCTAGGGAACACCGGGGAGCTGTTTTTT | CASSAARVRLGNTGELFF
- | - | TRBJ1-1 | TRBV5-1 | TGCGCCAGCAGCTTCCGGGACAAGAACACTGAAGCTTTCTTT | CASSFRDKNTEAFF
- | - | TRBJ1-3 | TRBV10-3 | TGTGCCATCAGTCGTGGCAGAACCTCTGGAAACACCATATATTTT | CAISRGRTSGNTIYF
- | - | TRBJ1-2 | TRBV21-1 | TGTGCCAGCAGCAAAAAATCTGGCCCACACTATGGCTACACCTTC | CASSKKSGPHYGYTF
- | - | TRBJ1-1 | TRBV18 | TGTGCCAGCTCACGGGTTTCGAACACTGAAGCTTTCTTT | CASSRVSNTEAFF
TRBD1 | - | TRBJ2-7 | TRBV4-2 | TGTGCCAGCAGCCAAGACAGGGGGCCCTACGAGCAGTACTTC | CASSQDRGPYEQYF
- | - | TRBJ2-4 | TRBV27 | TGTGCCAGCAGTGTCCGGGAAGGGGGCAAAAACATTCAGTACTTC | CASSVREGGKNIQYF
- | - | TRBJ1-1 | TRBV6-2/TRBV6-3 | TGTGCCAGCAGTTACAAACTCCGGGACCTCAAGGGCACTGAAGCTTTCTTT | CASSYKLRDLKGTEAFF
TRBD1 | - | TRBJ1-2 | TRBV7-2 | TGTGCCAGCAGCTTAGATGGGGAAGACAGGGTTGTCTATGGCTACACCTTC | CASSLDGEDRVVYGYTF
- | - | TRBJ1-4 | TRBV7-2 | TGTGCCAGCAGCTTGAAGGGAAAACTGTTTTTT | CASSLKGKLFF
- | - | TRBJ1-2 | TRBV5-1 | TGCGCCAGCAGCTCCGACAGGCGCATAGGGGGCTACACCTTC | CASSSDRRIGGYTF
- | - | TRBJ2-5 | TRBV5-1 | TGCGCCAGCAGCTTGACAGGGTCAGAGACCCAGTACTTC | CASSLTGSETQYF
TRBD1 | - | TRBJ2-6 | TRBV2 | TGTGCCAGCAGTGAAAGGTTAGACAGGGGGCCTGGGGCCAACGTCCTGACTTTC | CASSERLDRGPGANVLTF
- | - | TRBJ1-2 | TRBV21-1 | TGTGCCAGCAGCTGCAAAGGGACAGACACTAACTATGGCTACACCTTC | CASSCKGTDTNYGYTF
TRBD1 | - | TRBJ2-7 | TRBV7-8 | TGTGCCAGCGGGACAGGACAGGGTTACGAGCAGTACTTC | CASGTGQGYEQYF
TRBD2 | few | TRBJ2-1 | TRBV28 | TGTGCCAGCAGTTTGGGAGCGGGAGGAACGAAGCAGTTCTTC | CASSLGAGGTKQFF
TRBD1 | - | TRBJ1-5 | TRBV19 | TGTGCCAGTAGTATAGGCGGACAGGGGTTTCAGCCCCAGCATTTT | CASSIGGQGFQPQHF
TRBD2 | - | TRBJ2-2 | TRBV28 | TGTGCCAGCAGCACCACTAGCGGGAGGAATACCGGGGAGCTGTTTTTT | CASSTTSGRNTGELFF
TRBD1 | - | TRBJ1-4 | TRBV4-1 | TGCGCCAGCAGCCAATTACAGGGGGCAAAAGAAAAACTGTTTTTT | CASSQLQGAKEKLFF